This record covers a single T cell receptor beta chain. This sample is drawn from a study of blood T cell repertoires in COVID-19. Study summary: Sources were T cells, B-cell-depleted T cells, or PBMCs; the material itself was cDNA or gDNA.

The CDR3 length is 15 residues. Germline values: CDR1 SGDLS, CDR2 YYNGEE. The germline V and J ends were trimmed by 4 bases and 1 base, with 12 bases remaining between them. Authors' processing steps: The assay estimated nucleated cells by amplifying reference gene primers. Assay: immunoSEQ multiplex PCR; the TCRdb copy retains only in-frame clones and omits some. Clone size and the V and J calls come from that table; the DNA yielded D and trimming. The data show 85,000 to 130,000 clones, approximately 80% seen once. The chain employs TRBV9 and TRBJ1-5; D perhaps matches TRBD1 (5 bases). Sample: peripheral blood. The sequence was obtained from a man aged 60 to 75 with acute or convalescent COVID-19. This CDR3 is CASSFGGGSNQPQHF. In DNA form, the CDR3 reads TGTGCCAGCAGCTTCGGGGGTGGGAGCAATCAGCCCCAGCATTTT. Filled out from reference TRBV9 and TRBJ1-5, the complete variable domain reads DSGVTQTPKHLITATGQRVTLRCSPRSGDLSVYWYQQSLDQGLQFLIQYYNGEERAKGNILERFSAQQFPDLHSELNLSSLELGDSALYFCASSFGGGSNQPQHFGDGTRLSIL.